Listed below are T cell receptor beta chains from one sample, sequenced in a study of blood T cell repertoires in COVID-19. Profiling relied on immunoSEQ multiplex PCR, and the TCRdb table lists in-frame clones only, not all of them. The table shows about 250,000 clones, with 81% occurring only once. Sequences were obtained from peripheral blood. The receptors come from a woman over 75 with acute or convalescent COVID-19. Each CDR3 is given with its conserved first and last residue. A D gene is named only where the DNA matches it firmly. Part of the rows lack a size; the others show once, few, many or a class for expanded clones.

cdr3_aa: CASSPDNVPDTQYF
cdr3_nt: TGTGCCAGCAGCCCGGACAATGTCCCAGATACGCAGTATTTT
d_call: .
clone_size: .
j_call: TRBJ2-3
v_call: TRBV7-9

cdr3_aa: CASSRTSGRALDTQYF
cdr3_nt: TGTGCCAGCAGTCGAACTAGCGGGAGGGCCCTAGATACGCAGTATTTT
d_call: TRBD2
clone_size: .
j_call: TRBJ2-3
v_call: TRBV6-6

cdr3_aa: CASSQDRRGGDNQPQHF
cdr3_nt: TGTGCCAGCAGCCAAGATCGGAGAGGGGGGGACAATCAGCCCCAGCATTTT
d_call: .
clone_size: .
j_call: TRBJ1-5
v_call: TRBV14

cdr3_aa: CASLDSEGGSEAFF
cdr3_nt: TGCGCCAGCCTCGATTCAGAGGGGGGGAGCGAAGCTTTCTTT
d_call: .
clone_size: .
j_call: TRBJ1-1
v_call: TRBV10-1

cdr3_aa: CASSPYSGQNTEAFF
cdr3_nt: TGTGCCAGCTCACCTTACTCCGGACAGAACACTGAAGCTTTCTTT
d_call: .
clone_size: .
j_call: TRBJ1-1
v_call: TRBV18

cdr3_aa: CASSHPTTGAPNEQFF
cdr3_nt: TGTGCCAGCAGCCACCCGACCACAGGGGCGCCCAATGAGCAGTTCTTC
d_call: TRBD1
clone_size: .
j_call: TRBJ2-1
v_call: TRBV11-2

cdr3_aa: CASGGTNEQFF
cdr3_nt: TGTGCCAGCGGAGGGACCAATGAGCAGTTCTTC
d_call: .
clone_size: .
j_call: TRBJ2-1
v_call: TRBV3-1/TRBV3-2

cdr3_aa: CASSQVWLAGGSTDTQYF
cdr3_nt: TGTGCCAGCAGCCAAGTTTGGCTAGCGGGGGGTAGCACAGATACGCAGTATTTT
d_call: TRBD2
clone_size: .
j_call: TRBJ2-3
v_call: TRBV3-1/TRBV3-2

cdr3_aa: CASSPPSGHGYNEQFF
cdr3_nt: TGTGCCAGCAGTCCACCGTCGGGACACGGCTACAATGAGCAGTTCTTC
d_call: .
clone_size: many
j_call: TRBJ2-1
v_call: TRBV5-6

cdr3_aa: CASSALVISYEQYF
cdr3_nt: TGTGCCAGCAGTGCGTTAGTTATTTCCTACGAGCAGTACTTC
d_call: .
clone_size: few
j_call: TRBJ2-7
v_call: TRBV2

cdr3_aa: CASRRDTAYEQYF
cdr3_nt: TGTGCCAGCAGAAGGGACACAGCCTACGAGCAGTACTTC
d_call: .
clone_size: .
j_call: TRBJ2-7
v_call: TRBV12-3/TRBV12-4

cdr3_aa: CAWISGPGLAVGDTQYF
cdr3_nt: TGTGCCTGGATCTCCGGCCCGGGACTAGCGGTCGGAGATACGCAGTATTTT
d_call: TRBD2
clone_size: few
j_call: TRBJ2-3
v_call: TRBV30

cdr3_aa: CASSSLPAYEQYF
cdr3_nt: TGTGCCAGCAGCTCCCTTCCGGCCTACGAGCAGTACTTC
d_call: .
clone_size: .
j_call: TRBJ2-7
v_call: TRBV7-3

cdr3_aa: CASSEPGHLDQPQHF
cdr3_nt: TGTGCCAGCAGTGAACCGGGACATCTAGATCAGCCCCAGCATTTT
d_call: .
clone_size: .
j_call: TRBJ1-5
v_call: TRBV6-8

cdr3_aa: CASSLAQGGQGEQPQHF
cdr3_nt: TGTGCCAGCAGCTTAGCTCAGGGGGGACAGGGCGAGCAGCCCCAGCATTTT
d_call: TRBD1
clone_size: .
j_call: TRBJ1-5
v_call: TRBV7-2

cdr3_aa: CASSVLTGGEKLFF
cdr3_nt: TGTGCCAGCAGCGTATTAACAGGGGGTGAAAAACTGTTTTTT
d_call: TRBD1
clone_size: .
j_call: TRBJ1-4
v_call: TRBV9

cdr3_aa: CASSRQRHLMETQYF
cdr3_nt: TGTGCCAGCAGCCGACAGAGGCATCTTATGGAGACCCAGTACTTC
d_call: .
clone_size: .
j_call: TRBJ2-5
v_call: TRBV28

cdr3_aa: CASSEALAGGLGQETQYF
cdr3_nt: TGTGCCAGCAGTGAAGCACTAGCGGGGGGGCTTGGGCAAGAGACCCAGTACTTC
d_call: TRBD2
clone_size: .
j_call: TRBJ2-5
v_call: TRBV2

cdr3_aa: CASSLLAGGPHTDTQYF
cdr3_nt: TGTGCCAGCAGCTTGCTAGCGGGAGGGCCACACACAGATACGCAGTATTTT
d_call: TRBD2
clone_size: .
j_call: TRBJ2-3
v_call: TRBV5-4

cdr3_aa: CSASRGLAGQKNIQYF
cdr3_nt: TGCAGTGCTAGTAGAGGACTAGCGGGCCAAAAAAACATTCAGTACTTC
d_call: TRBD2
clone_size: .
j_call: TRBJ2-4
v_call: TRBV20-1

cdr3_aa: CATSDFGGTVLSYEQYF
cdr3_nt: TGTGCCACCAGTGATTTTGGCGGGACAGTTTTGTCCTACGAGCAGTACTTC
d_call: .
clone_size: .
j_call: TRBJ2-7
v_call: TRBV24-1

cdr3_aa: CASSLTDSYNSPLHF
cdr3_nt: TGTGCCAGCAGCCTGACAGATTCCTATAATTCACCCCTCCACTTT
d_call: .
clone_size: .
j_call: TRBJ1-6
v_call: TRBV11-1

cdr3_aa: CASSYPRATDTQYF
cdr3_nt: TGTGCCAGCAGCTACCCTCGAGCGACAGATACGCAGTATTTT
d_call: .
clone_size: .
j_call: TRBJ2-3
v_call: TRBV6-6

cdr3_aa: CASSQARTGNYGYTF
cdr3_nt: TGTGCCAGCAGCCAAGCGCGGACAGGGAACTATGGCTACACCTTC
d_call: TRBD1
clone_size: .
j_call: TRBJ1-2
v_call: TRBV4-2

cdr3_aa: CASSLGAAYEQYF
cdr3_nt: TGTGCCAGCAGCTTAGGGGCAGCCTACGAGCAGTACTTC
d_call: .
clone_size: .
j_call: TRBJ2-7
v_call: TRBV11-3

cdr3_aa: CASSRFTGEDEKLFF
cdr3_nt: TGTGCCAGCTCGCGATTTACAGGGGAGGATGAAAAACTGTTTTTT
d_call: TRBD1
clone_size: .
j_call: TRBJ1-4
v_call: TRBV18

cdr3_aa: CASSQVYSGGVSYEQYF
cdr3_nt: TGTGCCAGCAGCCAAGTATATTCAGGGGGCGTATCCTACGAGCAGTACTTC
d_call: TRBD1
clone_size: .
j_call: TRBJ2-7
v_call: TRBV4-2

cdr3_aa: CASTTGGSSKLFF
cdr3_nt: TGTGCCAGCACGACAGGGGGGTCCTCAAAACTGTTTTTT
d_call: TRBD1
clone_size: .
j_call: TRBJ1-4
v_call: TRBV5-6

cdr3_aa: CASSIRDRNTGELFF
cdr3_nt: TGTGCCAGTAGTATCAGAGACAGAAATACCGGGGAGCTGTTTTTT
d_call: .
clone_size: .
j_call: TRBJ2-2
v_call: TRBV19

cdr3_aa: CATTLNTKETEAFF
cdr3_nt: TGTGCCACCACCCTTAATACGAAGGAGACTGAAGCTTTCTTT
d_call: .
clone_size: .
j_call: TRBJ1-1
v_call: TRBV7-9

cdr3_aa: CASSQDPGRSSYEQYF
cdr3_nt: TGTGCCAGCAGCCAAGATCCCGGGAGAAGCTCCTACGAGCAGTACTTC
d_call: .
clone_size: .
j_call: TRBJ2-7
v_call: TRBV3-1/TRBV3-2

cdr3_aa: CASSRIGRGGKDTQYF
cdr3_nt: TGTGCCAGCAGCAGAATCGGGCGGGGGGGAAAGGATACGCAGTATTTT
d_call: TRBD2
clone_size: .
j_call: TRBJ2-3
v_call: TRBV28

cdr3_aa: CASSSPVGRETSYNSPLHF
cdr3_nt: TGTGCCAGCAGCTCTCCTGTCGGGAGGGAAACCTCCTATAATTCACCCCTCCACTTT
d_call: .
clone_size: .
j_call: TRBJ1-6
v_call: TRBV4-2

cdr3_aa: CASTQGWLTEAFF
cdr3_nt: TGCGCCAGCACCCAGGGATGGCTTACTGAAGCTTTCTTT
d_call: .
clone_size: once
j_call: TRBJ1-1
v_call: TRBV10-2

cdr3_aa: CASSSQGNRGVPNEQFF
cdr3_nt: TGCGCCAGCAGCTCTCAGGGTAACAGGGGGGTCCCAAATGAGCAGTTCTTC
d_call: TRBD1
clone_size: few
j_call: TRBJ2-1
v_call: TRBV5-1